These 9 T cell receptor beta chains were all obtained from the same sample, sequenced in a study of early T cells in non-severe SARS-CoV-2 infection. MiXCR, applied by TCRdb to the 5' RACE reads, yields one record per CDR3 protein. The table has about 97,000 distinct CDR3 sequences, 8% to 13% seen once. The material sequenced was whole blood, taken at baseline. The receptors derive from an adult who was a healthcare worker with PCR-confirmed SARS-CoV-2 infection or an uninfected control (not recorded which).

The V call is TRBV14, the J call TRBJ2-2; D gene ambiguous. The germline V gene encodes CDR1 SGHDN and CDR2 FVKESK. Trimming left V 1 base short and J 12 bases short, with 9 bases between. The CDR3 is 12 residues long. In nucleotides, the CDR3 is TGTGCCAGCAGCCAAGTCGGCGGAAAGCTGTTTTTT. The encoded protein is CASSQVGGKLFF.

This clonotype was observed a few times. The chain has TRBV24-1 and TRBJ2-6, with D uncertain. Germline V gene data show CDR1 as KGHDR and CDR2 as SFDVKD. The CDR3 totals 16 residues. Trimming left V 2 bases short and J 0 bases short, with 7 bases between. CDR3 residues: CATSDSGSSGANVLTF. The CDR3 coding sequence is TGTGCCACCAGTGATTCAGGCAGCTCTGGGGCCAACGTCCTGACTTTC.

This clonotype was found a few times. The rearrangement links TRBV6-2 or TRBV6-3 to TRBJ1-5; TRBD1 aligns across 7 bases. Germline V gene sequence: CDR1 MNHEY, CDR2 SVGEGT. CDR3 size: 13 residues. V gave up 0 bases and J gave up 7 bases; unmatched junction bases: 0. CDR3 coding DNA: TGTGCCAGCAGTTACTCGGACAGGCAGCCCCAGCATTTT. Translating gives CASSYSDRQPQHF.

This clonotype was seen a few times. The chain has TRBV3-1 and TRBJ2-7; D gene uncertain. V lost 5 bases and J 3 bases, leaving 14 bases between the germline ends. Germline CDR1 LGHDT, CDR2 YNNKEL (reference sequence). CDR3 size: 14 residues. CDR3 residues: CASSAGLGVYEQYF. The CDR3 DNA reads as TGTGCCAGCAGCGCCGGCCTCGGCGTCTACGAGCAGTACTTC.

The chain joins TRBV2 to TRBJ2-2; D is unresolved. Germline CDR1 and CDR2: SNHLY and FYNNEI. The CDR3 totals 15 residues. V was cut by 1 base and J by 0 bases, with 6 bases left in between. CDR3 sequence reads: CASSEGHPNTGELFF. In nucleotides, the CDR3 is TGTGCCAGCAGTGAAGGACACCCGAACACCGGGGAGCTGTTTTTT.

This clonotype appeared a few times. The CDR3 spells CASSLQGGDTEAFF. CDR3 nucleotide sequence: TGTGCCAGCAGTTTACAGGGAGGGGACACTGAAGCTTTCTTT. V is TRBV12-3 or TRBV12-4 and J is TRBJ1-1, with D perhaps TRBD1 (5 bases). The CDR3 is made up of 14 amino acids. V shed 2 bases and J shed 3 bases, with 10 bases lying between them.

This clonotype was counted a few times. The chain has TRBV29-1 and TRBJ2-7; TRBD1 matches at 9 bases. Germline lookup yields CDR1 SQVTM and CDR2 ANQGSEA. The V segment lost 6 bases and the J segment 4 bases; nucleotides outside the gene matches: 7. The CDR3 is 13 amino acids. The CDR3 bases are TGCAGCGTAGAGACGGGACAGGGATACGAGCAGTACTTC. This encodes CSVETGQGYEQYF.

The chain combines TRBV3-1 with TRBJ2-7; the D gene is possibly TRBD2 (5 bases). The V end was cut by 5 bases, the J end by 0 bases, with 14 bases between. The germline V gene has CDR1 LGHDT and CDR2 YNNKEL (reference sequence). The CDR3 is 15 residues long. In DNA form, the CDR3 reads TGTGCCAGCAGCAGAGGGTACGGCAGCTCCTACGAGCAGTACTTC. Amino acid sequence: CASSRGYGSSYEQYF.

This clonotype came up a few times. The V and J genes are TRBV28 and TRBJ1-2, with D maybe TRBD1 (5 bases). This CDR3 contains 12 residues. The ends were cut back, 5 bases at V and 5 bases at J, with 9 bases in the middle. Germline V gene lookup returns CDR1 MDHEN and CDR2 SYDVKM. DNA of the CDR3: TGTGCCAGCAGTCTGGGGGGATATGGCTACACCTTC. Residues: CASSLGGYGYTF.